The 26 T cell receptor beta chains below were found in one sample sequenced in a study of Graves' ophthalmopathy and Graves' hyperthyroidism. Investigators amplified TCR beta CDR3 regions from RNA transcripts. HTBI primers were employed in first-round RT-PCR, then a second-round multiplex PCR followed. TCRdb analysed the multiplex PCR reads with MiXCR anew, one entry per CDR3 protein. The data hold roughly 610,000 distinct CDR3 sequences, with 22% observed a single time. Sequencing used peripheral blood. The source is a woman aged 18-29 years with stable Graves' hyperthyroidism. Some clones in this sample may be carry-over from other donors' samples.

The CDR3 nucleotides are TGTGCCAGCAGTGGAGGGGGATCTGGAAACACCATATATTTT. As protein: CASSGGGSGNTIYF. The V call is TRBV6-1, the J call TRBJ1-3, with a weak D call TRBD1 (6 bases). CDR3 size: 14 residues. V lost 4 bases to trimming and J lost 1 base, with 8 bases between them. The V gene's germline CDR1 is MNHNS and CDR2 SASEGT.

This clonotype was recorded many times. This rearrangement joins TRBV4-1 to TRBJ1-5; D ambiguous. V lost 1 base and J lost 2, with 6 bases in between. The germline gives CDR1 MGHRA, CDR2 YSYEKL. The CDR3 contains 14 residues. As DNA, the CDR3 is TGCGCCAGCAGCCAAGTCGGCCGCAATCAGCCCCAGCATTTT. This translates into CASSQVGRNQPQHF.

The chain is built from TRBV4-1 and TRBJ1-5; D might be TRBD1 (5 bases). V was pared by 4 bases and J by 0 bases, with 34 bases between. Germline V lookup: CDR1 MGHRA, CDR2 YSYEKL. This CDR3 spans 23 amino acids. The CDR3 is CASSLPPRTLRKLRGYSNQPQHF. DNA for the CDR3: TGCGCCAGCAGCCTACCCCCGAGGACATTGAGGAAGTTGCGGGGGTATAGCAATCAGCCCCAGCATTTT.

This clonotype has a handful of counts. The V and J genes are TRBV25-1 and TRBJ1-6; TRBD1 might be the D (6 bases). The CDR3 totals 13 residues. Per germline, CDR1 MGHDK and CDR2 SYGVNS. The V gene lost 9 bases and the J gene lost 7 bases, with 13 bases spanning the gap. The chain's CDR3 is CASVRGENSPLHF. The CDR3, as DNA: TGTGCCAGTGTCAGGGGAGAAAATTCACCCCTCCACTTT.

The V call is TRBV7-2, the J call TRBJ1-2; 9 bases line up with TRBD1. Germline CDR1 is SGHTA and CDR2 is FQGNSA. CDR3 length: 16 residues. V lost 0 bases and J lost 5; bases outside the gene matches: 7. The CDR3 DNA is TGTGCCAGCAGCTTAGCGCGCCTCGGGACAGGGTATGGCTACACCTTC. Protein sequence: CASSLARLGTGYGYTF.

This clonotype was observed at least ten times. The CDR3 here is CASSENVATEAFF. CDR3 DNA sequence: TGTGCCAGCAGTGAAAATGTGGCGACTGAAGCTTTCTTT. J is TRBJ1-1 and V is TRBV6-1, with D uncertain. This CDR3 comprises 13 residues. Trimming shortened V by 2 bases and J by 5 bases, and 9 bases separated the two germline ends. CDR1 is MNHNS, CDR2 SASEGT, per germline.

This clonotype has at least ten counts. This sequence joins TRBV18 and TRBJ2-5; 11 nucleotides match TRBD1. The CDR3 length is 16 residues. Trimming cost V 3 bases and J 5 bases; bases outside gene matches: 8. From germline, CDR1 is KGHSH and CDR2 LQKENI. CDR3 protein: CASSPGTGGLLETQYF. Written as DNA, the CDR3 is TGTGCCAGCTCACCGGGGACAGGGGGACTGTTGGAGACCCAGTACTTC.

This clonotype was picked up many times. As DNA, the CDR3 is TGTGCCAGCTCCACCAGGACAGGACCAACGCAGCCCCAGCATTTT. Translating gives CASSTRTGPTQPQHF. The chain is built from TRBV6-1 and TRBJ1-5, with 7 bases fitting TRBD1. The V segment lost 8 bases and the J segment 7 bases; nucleotides outside the gene matches: 14. CDR3 size: 15 residues. Germline CDR1 is MNHNS and CDR2 is SASEGT.

The sample holds many counts of this clonotype. The rearrangement joins TRBV6-1 to TRBJ1-6; 9 positions agree with TRBD1. Germline CDR1 MNHNS, CDR2 SASEGT. The V gene end was trimmed by 4 bases and the J gene end by 10 bases; junction bases not matched to a gene: 11. This CDR3 has 16 residues. This CDR3 reads CASSATGTGFRSPLHF. The CDR3 DNA reads TGTGCCAGCAGTGCAACCGGGACAGGGTTTCGCTCACCCCTCCACTTT.

The chain combines TRBV6-1 with TRBJ1-2, with D tentatively TRBD1 (6 bases). V lost 8 bases, J lost 6 bases, and 13 bases lay in between. The V gene's germline CDR1 is MNHNS and CDR2 SASEGT. This CDR3 spans 12 amino acids. In DNA, the CDR3 is TGTGCCAGCCTTGAACAGGGACATGGCTACACCTTC. It translates to CASLEQGHGYTF.

For this clonotype: This sequence may be a read error, since a much larger clone differs from it by one base. The chain carries TRBV15 and TRBJ1-5; 9 nucleotides line up with TRBD1. The V gene end was trimmed by 2 bases and the J gene end by 6 bases; junction bases not matched to a gene: 2. Germline-derived CDR1 and CDR2 are LNHNV and YYDKDF (reference sequence). CDR3 length: 14 amino acids. The CDR3, as DNA: TGTGCCACCAGCAGAATACAGGGGGCTCAGCCCCAGCATTTT. Amino acids: CATSRIQGAQPQHF.

This clonotype showed up just a few times. The V and J genes are TRBV12-3 or TRBV12-4 and TRBJ1-6; no clear D. This CDR3 comprises 14 residues. The V gene lost 7 bases and the J gene lost 5 bases, with 12 bases spanning the gap. The CDR3 loop reads CASMDSGDNSPLHF. The CDR3 nucleotides read TGTGCCAGCATGGATTCCGGCGATAATTCACCCCTCCACTTT.

V and J are TRBV12-3 or TRBV12-4 and TRBJ2-3; the match to TRBD1 covers 8 bases. This CDR3 region has 13 residues. The V segment lost 6 bases and the J segment 5 bases; nucleotides outside the gene matches: 4. The CDR3 DNA reads as TGTGCCAGCAGCTACACAGGGGGAGATACGCAGTATTTT. It is translated as CASSYTGGDTQYF.

The chain carries TRBV29-1 and TRBJ2-7; TRBD1 is a possible D gene (6 bases). Germline V gene lookup returns CDR1 SQVTM and CDR2 ANQGSEA. Trimming left V 7 bases short and J 7 bases short, with 20 bases between. The length of the CDR3 is 13 residues. The CDR3 reads CSATTEQGREQYF. The CDR3 DNA sequence: TGCAGCGCCACAACCGAACAGGGAAGGGAGCAGTACTTC.

This clonotype was seen at least ten times. This chain connects TRBV20-1 to TRBJ2-7; D perhaps matches TRBD1 (6 bases). This CDR3 spans 14 amino acids. Trimming removed 5 bases from V and 1 base from J, with 15 bases in between. CDR1 is DFQATT and CDR2 is SNEGSKA in the germline V gene (reference sequence). The CDR3 DNA is TGCAGTGCTGGATATCAGGGGCGATCCTACGAGCAGTACTTC. Its translation is CSAGYQGRSYEQYF.

The chain is built from TRBV27 and TRBJ2-7, with 13 bases that match TRBD2. Per germline, CDR1 MNHEY and CDR2 SMNVEV (reference sequence). There are 15 residues in the CDR3. The V gene end was trimmed by 11 bases and the J gene end by 6 bases; junction bases not matched to a gene: 13. CDR3 sequence (DNA): TGTGCCGGCCCGGGACTAGCGGGAATTGTGTGCGAGCAGTACTTC. Translating it yields CAGPGLAGIVCEQYF.

This clonotype was detected many times. The chain joins TRBV20-1 to TRBJ2-7; tentative D call: TRBD2 (6 bases). The V end lost 6 bases, the J end lost 0 bases, and 15 bases lay between the germline ends. The germline V gene has CDR1 DFQATT and CDR2 SNEGSKA (reference sequence). The CDR3 sequence is 14 residues long. The CDR3 nucleotides are TGCAGTGCACCCGGGACTCTCCTCTCCTACGAGCAGTACTTC. This gives the protein CSAPGTLLSYEQYF.

This clonotype was seen a handful of times. V and J are TRBV7-2 and TRBJ2-5, with D unclear. The CDR3 totals 16 residues. V lost 6 bases to trimming and J lost 5 bases, with 22 bases between them. Germline V lookup: CDR1 SGHTA, CDR2 FQGNSA. CDR3: CASRSRLGDGSETQYF. The CDR3 DNA reads TGTGCCAGCAGGTCTCGCTTGGGCGACGGTAGTGAGACCCAGTACTTC.

A few counts support this clonotype. The V call is TRBV5-1, the J call TRBJ2-7; 9 bases are a match to TRBD2. This CDR3 region has 14 residues. Germline CDR1 reads SGHRS; CDR2 reads YFSETQ. The ends lost 5 bases at V and 2 bases at J; junction bases unmatched: 5. CDR3 loop: CASSPVAGAYEQYF. CDR3 DNA sequence: TGCGCCAGCAGTCCAGTAGCGGGGGCCTACGAGCAGTACTTC.

This clonotype was seen ten or more times. The chain recombines TRBV9 with TRBJ1-5; D gene unclear. Germline V lookup: CDR1 SGDLS, CDR2 YYNGEE. This CDR3 is built from 15 residues. The V and J ends lost 0 bases and 0 bases respectively, with 7 bases between them. This chain's CDR3 is CASSVAGDSNQPQHF. The CDR3 coding sequence is TGTGCCAGCAGCGTAGCTGGGGATAGCAATCAGCCCCAGCATTTT.

This clonotype was picked up many times. The chain is built from TRBV29-1 and TRBJ1-1, with TRBD1 identical over 10 bases. CDR3 length equals 16 residues. The junction had 8 bases not matched to a gene; V was cut back by 4 bases and J by 0 bases. CDR1 and CDR2 from the germline V gene are SQVTM and ANQGSEA. The CDR3 bases are TGCAGCGTTGTGACAGGGGGCCAGAGGGTGAACACTGAAGCTTTCTTT. Its translation: CSVVTGGQRVNTEAFF.

V gene TRBV6-5 combines with J gene TRBJ1-3, with TRBD1 as a possible D gene (5 bases). Trimming pared 3 bases from V and 3 bases from J, leaving 6 bases between. The V gene's germline CDR1 is MNHEY and CDR2 SVGAGI. The CDR3 consists of 13 residues. CDR3 bases: TGTGCCAGCAGTTATAGGGGTGGAAACACCATATATTTT. Translation: CASSYRGGNTIYF.

CDR3 nucleotide sequence: TGTGCCAGCACTCTAGGGGACAGGGGGTCACCCCTCCACTTT. Translating gives CASTLGDRGSPLHF. The chain carries TRBV6-1 and TRBJ1-6, with 11 bases that match TRBD1. The junction had 6 bases not matched to a gene; V was cut back by 7 bases and J by 10 bases. CDR3 length: 14 residues. CDR1 and CDR2 from the germline V gene are MNHNS and SASEGT.

This chain links TRBV6-1 with TRBJ2-7, with 7 bases lining up with TRBD2. Germline lookup yields CDR1 MNHNS and CDR2 SASEGT. After removal of 5 bases from V and 0 bases from J, the junction contained 4 bases not matched to a gene. This CDR3 contains 14 residues. The CDR3 region has the DNA TGTGCCAGCAGTCCCAGCGGGATCTCCTACGAGCAGTACTTC. Protein product: CASSPSGISYEQYF.

At least ten counts were recorded for this clonotype. CDR3 in DNA: TGTGCCAGCAGTGACCGGGGGCCCTATAATTCACCCCTCCACTTT. Translating it yields CASSDRGPYNSPLHF. The chain joins TRBV27 to TRBJ1-6; possible D gene TRBD1, 6 bases. Germline CDR1 reads MNHEY; CDR2 reads SMNVEV (reference sequence). V lost 5 bases and J 2 bases, leaving 10 bases between the germline ends. This CDR3 is built from 15 residues.

This clonotype was counted many times. The J gene is TRBJ2-7, the V gene TRBV12-3 or TRBV12-4, with TRBD2 as a possible D gene (5 bases). With 5 bases removed from V and 8 bases from J, the gap between germline ends came to 19 bases. The CDR3 extends over 14 amino acids. CDR3 bases: TGTGCCAGCAGTACCCGAGGACGGACTTTAAAGCAGTACTTC. Protein sequence: CASSTRGRTLKQYF.